Below are 26 T cell receptor beta chains sequenced from a single sample in a study of alternative splicing in chronic myeloid leukemia remission. Libraries were built from poly-A-enriched mRNA from 0.95 to 1 ug total RNA. TCRdb reprocessed the bulk RNA-seq reads, with one entry per CDR3 protein and no DNA. This sample yields roughly 370 distinct CDR3 sequences, of which 94% are seen a single time; around 15% belongs to the top ten. Sequencing was performed on PBMCs. These receptors were taken from a person aged 25-55 years in good health.

This chain links TRBV6-4 with TRBJ2-3; there is no DNA to check the TCRdb D call of TRBD2. Germline V gene lookup returns CDR1 MRHNA and CDR2 SNTAGT. The CDR3 spans 15 residues. The CDR3 sequence: CASSEGDSVTDTQYF.

The V and J genes are TRBV6-1 and TRBJ1-2. The CDR3 has 11 residues. Germline V gene data show CDR1 as MNHNS and CDR2 as SASEGT. CDR3 in amino acids: CASSEADGYTF.

The chain combines TRBV7-2 with TRBJ1-3. Germline lookup yields CDR1 SGHTA and CDR2 FQGNSA. This CDR3 has 15 residues. CDR3 region: CASSLQGRGGNTIYF.

This clonotype showed up just a few times. The chain couples TRBV12-3 or TRBV12-4 to TRBJ2-1; TCRdb lists TRBD2, though no DNA is available to test this call. The CDR3 length is 11 residues. The CDR3 loop reads CASGQSNEQFF.

The gene calls are TRBV28 and TRBJ2-3; TCRdb outputs TRBD2, but without DNA this stays unchecked. The CDR3 spans 14 residues. Looked up from germline, CDR1 is MDHEN and CDR2 is SYDVKM. This CDR3 reads CASMTGGSTDTQYF.

CDR3 protein: CASSLELGANEQFF. The V gene is TRBV28, the J gene TRBJ2-1; TCRdb returns TRBD2, unconfirmable since there is no DNA. CDR1 is MDHEN, CDR2 SYDVKM, per germline. This CDR3 spans 14 amino acids.

This chain connects TRBV28 to TRBJ1-5. Looked up from germline, CDR1 is MDHEN and CDR2 is SYDVKM. This CDR3 has 15 amino acids. The CDR3 is CASSFPGANNQPQHF. The complete variable domain, with remaining parts taken from reference TRBV28 and TRBJ1-5, reads DVKVTQSSRYLVKRTGEKVFLECVQDMDHENMFWYRQDPGLGLRLIYFSYDVKMKEKGDIPEGYSVSREKKERFSLILESASTNQTSMYLCASSFPGANNQPQHFGDGTRLSIL.

The chain couples TRBV5-4 to TRBJ1-1. Germline lookup yields CDR1 SGHNT and CDR2 YYREEE (reference sequence). The CDR3 runs 12 residues. The CDR3 is CASSFGNTEAFF. Based on the CDR3 plus reference TRBV5-4 and TRBJ1-1, the full variable domain is ETGVTQSPTHLIKTRGQQVTLRCSSQSGHNTVSWYQQALGQGPQFIFQYYREEENGRGNFPPRFSGLQFPNYSSELNVNALELDDSALYLCASSFGNTEAFFGQGTRLTVV.

This clonotype appeared once. This chain links TRBV5-1 with TRBJ2-1; TCRdb's D call of TRBD1 is untestable without DNA. CDR3 length equals 15 residues. Germline values: CDR1 SGHRS, CDR2 YFSETQ. CDR3 amino acids: CASSEQTGTYNEQFF.

This chain joins TRBV7-9 and TRBJ2-7; TCRdb calls TRBD1, which cannot be checked without DNA. The CDR3 is made up of 15 amino acids. Germline V CDR1 and CDR2: SEHNR, FQNEAQ (reference sequence). The CDR3 region is CASSLGGTGPHEQYF.

The rearrangement links TRBV7-9 to TRBJ2-7; TCRdb's D gene call, TRBD1, goes unchecked for lack of DNA. The germline V gene has CDR1 SEHNR and CDR2 FQNEAQ (reference sequence). CDR3 length: 13 residues. The CDR3: CASLGQGAYEQYF.

The chain links TRBV5-1 to TRBJ1-2. Germline CDR1 SGHRS, CDR2 YFSETQ. This CDR3 is 13 amino acids long. CDR3 amino acids: CASSEQGNYGYTF. Complete variable domain (other parts from reference TRBV5-1 and TRBJ1-2): KAGVTQTPRYLIKTRGQQVTLSCSPISGHRSVSWYQQTPGQGLQFLFEYFSETQRNKGNFPGRFSGRQFSNSRSEMNVSTLELGDSALYLCASSEQGNYGYTFGSGTRLTVV.

This CDR3 is CASSQDGGVTDTQYF. This rearrangement joins TRBV3-1 to TRBJ2-3; TCRdb proposes TRBD2, but this gene call is untestable without DNA. Germline-derived CDR1 and CDR2 are LGHDT and YNNKEL (reference sequence). CDR3 length: 15 residues.

The chain links TRBV20-1 to TRBJ2-7; the TCRdb D gene call, TRBD2, has no DNA to confirm it. The germline CDR1 and CDR2 sequences are DFQATT and SNEGSKA (reference sequence). The CDR3 is 11 residues long. The CDR3: CSAGPSARQYF.

The chain joins TRBV24-1 to TRBJ2-1; no DNA is available, so the TRBD2 call from TCRdb remains unchecked. CDR3 length: 15 residues. CDR1 and CDR2 (germline): KGHDR, SFDVKD. CDR3 residues: CATSDQPRQGNEQFF.

The chain uses TRBV12-3 or TRBV12-4 and TRBJ1-5; TCRdb indicates TRBD1, and absent DNA this call remains unverified. This CDR3 spans 14 amino acids. The CDR3 sequence: CASSLRQGAQPQHF.

This CDR3 is CASSIVGGTEAFF. This chain connects TRBV19 to TRBJ1-1. This CDR3 spans 13 amino acids. Germline V gene sequence: CDR1 LNHDA, CDR2 SQIVND (reference sequence).

The V gene is TRBV7-2, the J gene TRBJ1-2; without DNA, the TCRdb call of TRBD1 cannot be checked. The germline gives CDR1 SGHTA, CDR2 FQGNSA. The CDR3 runs 13 residues. CDR3 residues: CASSRTGPDGYTF.

The chain joins TRBV19 to TRBJ2-3; TCRdb proposes TRBD2, but this gene call is untestable without DNA. Germline CDR1 LNHDA, CDR2 SQIVND (reference sequence). This CDR3 region has 13 residues. Here the CDR3 reads CASSPLGADTQYF.

The gene calls are TRBV5-1 and TRBJ1-4. CDR1 and CDR2 from the germline V gene are SGHRS and YFSETQ. The CDR3 sequence is 17 residues long. The CDR3 protein is CASSRRGQGRGNEKLFF.

This sequence joins TRBV20-1 and TRBJ2-3. Germline V CDR1 and CDR2: DFQATT, SNEGSKA (reference sequence). This CDR3 has 16 amino acids. The CDR3: CSARDLFSYRTDTQYF.

The chain has TRBV3-1 and TRBJ2-3; with no DNA, the TCRdb D assignment of TRBD2 cannot be verified. The CDR3 extends over 15 amino acids. CDR1 LGHDT and CDR2 YNNKEL come from the germline V gene (reference sequence). The CDR3 spells CASSQIAGGPDTQYF.

This chain connects TRBV19 to TRBJ1-5. The CDR3 contains 19 residues. Germline lookup yields CDR1 LNHDA and CDR2 SQIVND (reference sequence). The CDR3 protein is CASSILPGVGAKDNQPQHF.

This chain uses TRBV25-1 with TRBJ2-7; without DNA, the TCRdb call of TRBD1 cannot be checked. Germline V lookup: CDR1 MGHDK, CDR2 SYGVNS. The CDR3 loop spans 13 amino acids. The CDR3 region is CASSSGTPYEQYF.

V is TRBV7-2 and J is TRBJ2-2; TCRdb's D call, TRBD2, is unchecked because there is no DNA. CDR1 and CDR2 from the germline V gene are SGHTA and FQGNSA. The CDR3 length is 16 residues. The CDR3 is CASSFLAGGNTGELFF.

This chain connects TRBV6-1 to TRBJ1-5. This CDR3 has 13 amino acids. Germline CDR1 and CDR2: MNHNS and SASEGT. The CDR3 loop reads CASSEAENQPQHF.